The clone carrying this TCR beta chain occurred once. This CDR3 has 15 amino acids. Trimming removed 3 bases from V and 7 bases from J; junction bases left unmatched: 11. From germline, CDR1 is KGHSH and CDR2 LQKENI. These data come from a study of blood T cell repertoires in COVID-19. Overall study: Samples representing acute and convalescent COVID-19 were sourced from the United States, Italy and Spain. PBMCs, B-cell-depleted T cells, or T cells were the source of the cDNA or gDNA that made up the material.

Some clones are missing from TCRdb's copy, which holds only in-frame ones; the method was immunoSEQ multiplex PCR. The repertoire has under 20,000 clones, approximately 90% of them found once; the top ten carry 16%. This TCR came from a human donor with active COVID-19. The donor label of this sample is uncertain. The sequenced sample was peripheral blood. This chain joins TRBV18 and TRBJ2-5; 7 nucleotides agree with TRBD1. The CDR3 coding sequence is TGTGCCAGCTCACCCGACAGACTTCCAGGGGGGACCCAGTACTTC. It specifies CASSPDRLPGGTQYF.